This is a list of T cell receptor beta chains from one sample in a study of T cells after posttransplantation cyclophosphamide. The protocol was immunoSEQ multiplex PCR, while the TCRdb copy is restricted to in-frame clones and leaves out a portion. The sample includes 6,000 to 7,500 clones, roughly 77% seen only once; the top ten take 20%. Sequences were derived from PBMCs, sampled after allogeneic stem cell transplant with posttransplant cyclophosphamide. These receptor sequences come from a female patient between 50 and 60 years old who received an allogeneic stem cell transplant from a related donor, was CMV-positive, and had no GVHD. Part of the T cells may come from the graft donor. Both conserved end residues are part of each CDR3. A D gene is named only where the DNA matches it firmly. Part of the rows lack a size; the others show once, few, many or a class for expanded clones.

>TRBV7-9|TRBJ1-1|-|-|12
TGTGCCAGCAGCTTAGAGGACAGAAAAGCTTTCTTT
CASSLEDRKAFF
>TRBV13|TRBJ2-5|-|TRBD1|15
TGTGCCAGCAGCTTAGGGACAGGGGATGACGAGACCCAGTACTTC
CASSLGTGDDETQYF
>TRBV2|TRBJ2-7|few|-|13
TGTGCCAGCAGTGTCGAGCGTACAAACGAGCAGTACTTC
CASSVERTNEQYF
>TRBV5-1|TRBJ1-4|-|-|15
TGCGCCAGCAGCTTGTCAGGGCAATCTAATGAAAAACTGTTTTTT
CASSLSGQSNEKLFF
>TRBV27|TRBJ2-7|few|TRBD2|14
TGTGCCAGCAGTACACGGGGGGTCCTCTACGAGCAGTACTTC
CASSTRGVLYEQYF
>TRBV5-5|TRBJ2-1|once|-|15
TGTGCCAGCAGAGGCTCCGGACAGTCATACAATGAGCAGTTCTTC
CASRGSGQSYNEQFF
>TRBV6-5|TRBJ1-2|-|TRBD1|14
TGTGCCAGCAGTTACCAGGCAGGGGGGTATGGCTACACCTTC
CASSYQAGGYGYTF
>TRBV6-1|TRBJ1-2|-|-|12
TGTGCCAGCCAGACAGAAAACTATGGCTACACCTTC
CASQTENYGYTF
>TRBV7-3|TRBJ2-7|-|TRBD2|16
TGTGCCAGCAGCCCGTCTAGTAGCGGGAGGTACGACGAGCAGTACTTC
CASSPSSSGRYDEQYF
>TRBV5-1|TRBJ1-1|-|TRBD1|14
TGCGCCAGCAGCTCGACAGGGGAGAACACTGAAGCTTTCTTT
CASSSTGENTEAFF
>TRBV5-1|TRBJ1-1|few|-|15
TGCGCCAGCAGCTTCGGGGGGCGCGGGGACACTGAAGCTTTCTTT
CASSFGGRGDTEAFF
>TRBV6-5|TRBJ1-3|-|-|15
TGTGCCAGCAGTTACCATGACGGGGGTGGAAACACCATATATTTT
CASSYHDGGGNTIYF
>TRBV7-9|TRBJ2-2|-|TRBD1|14
TGTGCCAGCAGCTTGGACAGGGGTACCGGGGAGCTGTTTTTT
CASSLDRGTGELFF